This T cell receptor beta chain was sequenced during a study of T-cell reconstitution after alpha-beta-depleted transplantation in children. V lost 0 bases and J lost 1; bases outside the gene matches: 12. CDR1 DFQATT and CDR2 SNEGSKA come from the germline V gene (reference sequence). The CDR3 length is 17 residues. Unique molecular identifiers tagged the TCRbeta library. TCRdb passed the PCR reads through MiXCR, listing each CDR3 protein once. The sample yields some 500,000 distinct CDR3 sequences, around 18% seen once. The rearrangement joins TRBV20-1 to TRBJ2-7; 7 bases align to TRBD2. The source of this sequence is a human donor who donated a stem cell graft to a child with acute lymphoblastic leukemia. Sequencing was performed on PBMCs from the stem cell graft donor, taken from the stem cell graft. CDR3 DNA: TGCAGTGCTAGAGATCTGGGAGGGAGGCTGGCGTCCTACGAGCAGTACTTC. Translating gives CSARDLGGRLASYEQYF.